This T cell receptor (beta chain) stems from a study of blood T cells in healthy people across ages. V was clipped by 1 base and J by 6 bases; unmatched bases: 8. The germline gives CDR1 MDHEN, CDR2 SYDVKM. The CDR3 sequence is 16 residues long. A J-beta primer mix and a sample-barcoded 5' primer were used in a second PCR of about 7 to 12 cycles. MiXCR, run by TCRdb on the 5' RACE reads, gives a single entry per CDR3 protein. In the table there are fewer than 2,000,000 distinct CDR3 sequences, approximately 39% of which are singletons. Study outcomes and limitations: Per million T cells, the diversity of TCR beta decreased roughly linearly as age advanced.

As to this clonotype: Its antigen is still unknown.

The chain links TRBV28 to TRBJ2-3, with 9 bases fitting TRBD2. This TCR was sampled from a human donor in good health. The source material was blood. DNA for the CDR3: TGTGCCAGCAGTTTATCGCCTTGGCGGGGGGGGGATACGCAGTATTTT. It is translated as CASSLSPWRGGDTQYF.